The clone carrying this T cell receptor (beta chain) occurred once. The assay was immunoSEQ multiplex PCR, and TCRdb's table has in-frame clones only and misses some. The sample consists of over 85,000 clones, around 80% of them appearing once. This sample stems from a study of OX40 agonist ivuxolimab in advanced cancers. The ends were cut back, 2 bases at V and 0 bases at J, with 11 bases in the middle. There are 16 residues in the CDR3. Germline lookup yields CDR1 MDHEN and CDR2 SYDVKM. The receptor's source is an adult with an advanced solid tumor such as melanoma, head and neck, liver or kidney cancer. This chain uses TRBV28 with TRBJ2-1; no clear D gene. The sequencing here drew on CD4+ or CD8+ T cells sorted from blood, taken in a trial of the OX40 agonist ivuxolimab. This CDR3 reads CASSLRFGSSYNEQFF. CDR3 sequence (DNA): TGTGCCAGCAGTTTAAGGTTCGGCAGCTCCTACAATGAGCAGTTCTTC.